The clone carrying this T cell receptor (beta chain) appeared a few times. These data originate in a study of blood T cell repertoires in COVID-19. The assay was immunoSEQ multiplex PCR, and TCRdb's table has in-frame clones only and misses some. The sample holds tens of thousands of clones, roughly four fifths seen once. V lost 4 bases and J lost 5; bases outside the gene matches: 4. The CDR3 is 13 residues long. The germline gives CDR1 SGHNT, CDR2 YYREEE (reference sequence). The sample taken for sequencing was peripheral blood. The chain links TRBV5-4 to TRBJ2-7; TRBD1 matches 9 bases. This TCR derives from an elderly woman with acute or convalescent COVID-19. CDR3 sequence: CASSPTGGDEQYF. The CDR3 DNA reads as TGTGCCAGCAGCCCTACAGGGGGCGACGAGCAGTACTTC.